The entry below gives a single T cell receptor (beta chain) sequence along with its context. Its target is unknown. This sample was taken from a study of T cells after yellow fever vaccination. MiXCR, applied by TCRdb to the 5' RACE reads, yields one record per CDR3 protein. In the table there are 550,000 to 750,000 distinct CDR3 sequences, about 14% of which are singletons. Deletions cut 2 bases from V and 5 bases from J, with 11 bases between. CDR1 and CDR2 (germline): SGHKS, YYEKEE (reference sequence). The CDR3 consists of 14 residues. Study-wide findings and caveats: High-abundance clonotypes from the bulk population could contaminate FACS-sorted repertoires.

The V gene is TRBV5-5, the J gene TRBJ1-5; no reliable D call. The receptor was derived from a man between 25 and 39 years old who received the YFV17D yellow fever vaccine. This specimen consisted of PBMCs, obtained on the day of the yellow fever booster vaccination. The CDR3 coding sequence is TGTGCCAGCAGCTTAGGTCAGTGGGATCAGCCCCAGCATTTT. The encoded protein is CASSLGQWDQPQHF.